These 15 T cell receptor beta chains were all obtained from the same sample, sequenced in a study of shared clonotypes between healthy human individuals. Measured with immunoSEQ multiplex PCR; TCRdb has only the in-frame clones, and not every one. The table lists a few million clones, 85% to 95% of them singletons. The source material was naive CD4+ T cells sorted from blood. Subset: CD45RA+ positively selected. The receptors derive from a man aged 18 to 29 in good health.

This clone came up once. The chain is built from TRBV6-5 and TRBJ1-2; D is uncertain. The CDR3 is 13 residues long. Germline values: CDR1 MNHEY, CDR2 SVGAGI. V lost 10 bases, J lost 0 bases, and 12 bases lay in between. CDR3 in DNA: TGTGCCACCCGTCGGGGTGCTAACTATGGCTACACCTTC. Translating gives CATRRGANYGYTF.

The V and J genes are TRBV27 and TRBJ2-7; 9 bases match TRBD1. V shed 0 bases, J shed 5 bases, and the junction held 8 bases outside the gene matches. This CDR3 contains 16 residues. Germline V gene lookup returns CDR1 MNHEY and CDR2 SMNVEV (reference sequence). Here the CDR3 reads CASSLSGTGRVDEQYF. CDR3 in DNA: TGTGCCAGCAGTTTATCGGGGACAGGGAGGGTGGACGAGCAGTACTTC.

CDR3 region: CASSWGSDRGGYTF. The CDR3 DNA follows: TGTGCCAGCAGTTGGGGATCAGACAGGGGAGGCTACACCTTC. The chain joins TRBV7-2 to TRBJ1-2; the match to TRBD1 covers 8 bases. In germline, CDR1 is SGHTA, CDR2 FQGNSA. The length of the CDR3 is 14 residues. The trim removed 6 bases at V and 8 bases at J, leaving 11 bases unmatched. Variable domain in full (rest from reference TRBV7-2 and TRBJ1-2): GAGVSQSPSNKVTEKGKDVELRCDPISGHTALYWYRQSLGQGLEFLIYFQGNSAPDKSGLPSDRFSAERTGGSVSTLTIQRTQQEDSAVYLCASSWGSDRGGYTFGSGTRLTVV.

The rearrangement links TRBV5-1 to TRBJ2-7, with TRBD1 identical over 9 bases. The germline V gene encodes CDR1 SGHRS and CDR2 YFSETQ. The trim removed 3 bases at V and 7 bases at J, leaving 8 bases unmatched. The CDR3 spans 14 residues. The CDR3 DNA reads TGCGCCAGCAGCTGGGGACAGGGTACGGGAGAGCAGTACTTC. This encodes CASSWGQGTGEQYF.

The chain has TRBV30 and TRBJ2-7; TRBD1 aligns across 10 bases. V was pared by 2 bases and J by 2 bases, with 12 bases of the junction left unmatched. Germline assignment: CDR1 GTSNPN and CDR2 SVGIG (reference sequence). This CDR3 is built from 17 residues. In DNA, the CDR3 is TGTGCCTGGAGTCCTCGAATCTCCGGGACAGGGGCCTACGAGCAGTACTTC. Translation gives CAWSPRISGTGAYEQYF.

This clone turned up a few times. The J gene is TRBJ2-1, the V gene TRBV7-6; no definite D call. The germline V gene has CDR1 SGHVS and CDR2 FNYEAQ. CDR3 length: 15 residues. V was cut by 0 bases and J by 4 bases, with 10 bases left in between. The CDR3 here is CASSLAPFEYNEQFF. The CDR3 DNA follows: TGTGCCAGCAGCTTAGCCCCTTTTGAGTACAATGAGCAGTTCTTC.

This clone has only one observation. Other DNA sequences within the sample encode an identical CDR3. J is TRBJ1-6 and V is TRBV5-1; D is uncertain. Germline lookup yields CDR1 SGHRS and CDR2 YFSETQ. V lost 0 bases and J lost 8, with 6 bases in between. The CDR3 covers 13 residues. CDR3 sequence: CASSLDPDSPLHF. DNA for the CDR3: TGCGCCAGCAGCTTGGATCCGGATTCACCCCTCCACTTT.

The chain has TRBV6-5 and TRBJ2-7, with 10 bases lining up with TRBD2. The CDR3 has 15 residues. CDR1 MNHEY and CDR2 SVGAGI come from the germline V gene. J lost 0 bases, V lost 4 bases, and 3 bases had no gene match. The CDR3 DNA reads as TGTGCCAGCAGTTTCAGGACTAGCGGCTCCTACGAGCAGTACTTC. It encodes CASSFRTSGSYEQYF.

The chain joins TRBV4-1 to TRBJ2-3, with 9 bases aligning to TRBD2. In germline, CDR1 is MGHRA, CDR2 YSYEKL. The CDR3 has 16 amino acids. J was trimmed by 4 bases and V by 0 bases; bases with no gene match: 5. The CDR3: CASSQDRAGGSDTQYF. In nucleotides, the CDR3 is TGCGCCAGCAGCCAAGATAGGGCGGGGGGGTCAGATACGCAGTATTTT.

Concerning this clone itself: Different DNA sequences within this sample yield the same CDR3. The genes are TRBV18 and TRBJ2-4, with 9 bases matching TRBD1. V dropped 3 bases and J dropped 3; count of bases not matched to a gene: 3. Germline CDR1 reads KGHSH; CDR2 reads LQKENI. CDR3 length equals 15 residues. In nucleotides, the CDR3 is TGTGCCAGCTCACCCGGGACAGGGAGCAAAAACATTCAGTACTTC. This codes for CASSPGTGSKNIQYF.

V and J are TRBV25-1 and TRBJ1-4, with D unclear. Germline assignment: CDR1 MGHDK and CDR2 SYGVNS. V was clipped by 1 base and J by 8 bases, with 17 bases between them. This CDR3 has 16 residues. CDR3 residues: CASSEWSGVAVEKLFF. CDR3 sequence (DNA): TGTGCCAGCAGTGAATGGAGTGGGGTGGCGGTCGAAAAACTGTTTTTT.

The chain is built from TRBV7-2 and TRBJ2-7, with 7 nucleotides matching TRBD1. The CDR3 totals 16 residues. Per germline, CDR1 SGHTA and CDR2 FQGNSA. J gave up 1 base and V 5 bases, and 11 bases lay outside the gene matches. CDR3 sequence reads: CASSDQGWGQSYEQYF. CDR3 in DNA: TGTGCCAGCAGCGATCAGGGTTGGGGACAGTCCTACGAGCAGTACTTC.

The chain combines TRBV6-5 with TRBJ1-2, with a possible D match to TRBD1 (5 bases). Germline-derived CDR1 and CDR2 are MNHEY and SVGAGI. The V end was cut by 6 bases, the J end by 2 bases, with 13 bases between. This CDR3 contains 14 residues. CDR3 in DNA: TGTGCCAGCAGCCCCCTGGGGCCCAACTATGGCTACACCTTC. It yields the protein CASSPLGPNYGYTF.

This clone was recorded only once. The chain couples TRBV5-6 to TRBJ2-5; D is ambiguous. Germline lookup yields CDR1 SGHDT and CDR2 YYEEEE. The CDR3 has 15 amino acids. V lost 3 bases to trimming and J lost 0 bases, with 12 bases between them. For the CDR3, the DNA is TGTGCCAGCAGCTCCCGGGCTCGATACCAAGAGACCCAGTACTTC. Its translation: CASSSRARYQETQYF.

The V gene is TRBV6-5, the J gene TRBJ1-2; 9 positions agree with TRBD1. V shed 6 bases, J shed 4 bases, and the junction held 9 bases outside the gene matches. The germline V gene has CDR1 MNHEY and CDR2 SVGAGI. The CDR3 contains 15 residues. Here the CDR3 reads CASRSGTGTVYGYTF. Written as DNA, the CDR3 is TGTGCCAGCAGATCCGGGACAGGGACCGTCTATGGCTACACCTTC.